This T cell receptor beta chain was observed in a study of cytotoxic CD8 clonotypes in ibrutinib-treated CLL (dated by TCRdb to the early 2020s). The study in broad terms: The cohort had 11 to 12 relapsed/refractory and under 16 treatment-naive patients; some 17 were IGHV unmutated. Cryopreserved peripheral blood mononuclear cells were collected before treatment, at response, and at either disease progression or sustained remission. Samples at response were collected after a median of roughly twelve months of treatment, with a range of about 6 to 36 months. Responses were partial in roughly 24 patients and complete in 2; after median about 5.5 years follow-up, about 14 stayed in remission and some twelve progressed. On average, each sample had some 250,000 productive templates and tens of thousands of productive rearrangements. Of the 90 or so participants in the trial, about two dozen had longitudinal samples available.

This clone turned up a few times. Its antigen has not been determined. The sample holds no much larger clone one base away, and base qualities are not on file. For TCR beta library preparation, about 2 micrograms of genomic DNA were isolated from cryopreserved PBMCs. Longitudinal blood samples from CLL patients on ibrutinib monotherapy were analyzed using high-throughput TCR beta sequencing. The patients were enrolled in a single-center, open-label phase 2 trial of ibrutinib monotherapy. A MiSeq instrument was used for deep resolution sequencing, which targeted depths ranging from 1 in 1 million up to 1 in 200,000 T cells, with coverage averaging 10x for each clonotype. TCR beta libraries were generated with the immunoSEQ hsTCRB Kit. The source study handled its data this way. Data were analyzed with ImmunoSEQ Data Assistant and ImmunoSEQ Analyzer, with V, D and J genes assigned per IMGT definitions. Clonality, which ranges from 0 to 1, was calculated as one minus the normalized Shannon entropy of productive rearrangement frequencies. Only overrepresented clonotypes making up at least 0.05% of the repertoire of each patient were included in the public clonotype analysis. Repertoires from some twelve age-matched healthy donors in immuneACCESS were used as clonality controls. TCRdb carries this immuneACCESS record with in-frame sequences only. Its versions omit some clonotypes, under half of them owing to an unresolved V gene in the studies checked, with the rest unexplained. Clonal size and the V and J genes are those of that table, whereas D and trimming came from the DNA. For this sample the table gives more than 8,000 clones, of which roughly 57% were detected only once. The ten largest make up roughly 20% of the sample.

Sequences LNHDA (CDR1) and SQIVND (CDR2) are obtained from the germline V gene (reference sequence). Trimming removed 3 bases from V and 2 bases from J, leaving 11 bases between the germline ends. The CDR3 sequence holds 15 residues, the cysteine and phenylalanine included. Only the CDR3 DNA is retained, 45 bases long and in frame from the first base. Results and caveats for the whole study, not just this receptor: Sampling times were not matched between sustained-remission and progressing patients, and lymph node repertoires were not studied. At ibrutinib response clonality went up, during sustained remission it held steady, and at progression it dropped back toward baseline. Public clonotypes were found to be uncommon and were observed to contract or remain stable during treatment; the increase in clonality was shown to reflect expansion of private clonotypes at ibrutinib response. At baseline, clonality was higher than in age-matched healthy donors and showed a strong correlation with circulating CD8+ T-cell counts.

This sequence was found in a human donor with chronic lymphocytic leukemia. This receptor chain uses TRBV19 and TRBJ1-5; no D segment can be confidently identified. The sample in question was PBMCs, obtained before ibrutinib treatment. The DNA reads TGTGCCAGTAGTATGAAGGAAGGAGGCAATCAGCCCCAGCATTTT. Translated, it gives CASSMKEGGNQPQHF.